The 4 T cell receptor beta chains presented below share a single source sample, sequenced in a study of T-cell reconstitution after alpha-beta-depleted transplantation in children. For TCRbeta, the library was prepared with unique molecular identifiers. One entry per CDR3 protein, called by TCRdb with MiXCR from the PCR reads. The sample lists hundreds of thousands of distinct CDR3 sequences, around 17% occurring once. The specimen was PBMCs from the stem cell graft donor, collected from the stem cell graft. The source of these receptors is a human donor who donated a stem cell graft to a child with acute myeloid leukemia.

This clonotype appeared many times. This chain uses TRBV12-3 or TRBV12-4 with TRBJ2-7; 7 bases align to TRBD1. The CDR3 has 13 residues. V was clipped by 3 bases and J by 3 bases; unmatched bases: 2. The CDR3 DNA is TGTGCCAGCAGTTTGGACAGGTACTACGAGCAGTACTTC. Encoded protein: CASSLDRYYEQYF.

The rearrangement uses TRBV12-3 or TRBV12-4 and TRBJ2-3; TRBD2 aligns across 7 bases. Unmatched junction bases numbered 7, after V lost 7 bases and J lost 0 bases. This CDR3 has 15 amino acids. The CDR3 nucleotides read TGTGCCAGCATTATTGCGGGGGTCAGCACAGATACGCAGTATTTT. As protein: CASIIAGVSTDTQYF.

This clonotype has more than one count but fewer than ten. The rearrangement links TRBV11-2 to TRBJ1-2; D is unclear. In germline, CDR1 is SGHAT, CDR2 FQNNGV. The CDR3 spans 12 residues. Trimming took 2 bases from V and 3 from J, leaving 4 bases between them. CDR3 region: CASSLLDYGYTF. The CDR3, as DNA: TGTGCCAGCAGCTTATTAGACTATGGCTACACCTTC.

A note on this clonotype: A much larger clone differs from this one at a single base, so this may be a read error. This chain links TRBV20-1 with TRBJ2-5, with TRBD2 matching 13 bases. The CDR3 consists of 15 residues. Germline V gene data show CDR1 as DFQATT and CDR2 as SNEGSKA (reference sequence). Here the CDR3 reads CCASPTSGGVKTQYF. The CDR3 DNA reads as TGCTGTGCCAGCCCTACTAGCGGGGGGGTAAAGACCCAGTACTTC.